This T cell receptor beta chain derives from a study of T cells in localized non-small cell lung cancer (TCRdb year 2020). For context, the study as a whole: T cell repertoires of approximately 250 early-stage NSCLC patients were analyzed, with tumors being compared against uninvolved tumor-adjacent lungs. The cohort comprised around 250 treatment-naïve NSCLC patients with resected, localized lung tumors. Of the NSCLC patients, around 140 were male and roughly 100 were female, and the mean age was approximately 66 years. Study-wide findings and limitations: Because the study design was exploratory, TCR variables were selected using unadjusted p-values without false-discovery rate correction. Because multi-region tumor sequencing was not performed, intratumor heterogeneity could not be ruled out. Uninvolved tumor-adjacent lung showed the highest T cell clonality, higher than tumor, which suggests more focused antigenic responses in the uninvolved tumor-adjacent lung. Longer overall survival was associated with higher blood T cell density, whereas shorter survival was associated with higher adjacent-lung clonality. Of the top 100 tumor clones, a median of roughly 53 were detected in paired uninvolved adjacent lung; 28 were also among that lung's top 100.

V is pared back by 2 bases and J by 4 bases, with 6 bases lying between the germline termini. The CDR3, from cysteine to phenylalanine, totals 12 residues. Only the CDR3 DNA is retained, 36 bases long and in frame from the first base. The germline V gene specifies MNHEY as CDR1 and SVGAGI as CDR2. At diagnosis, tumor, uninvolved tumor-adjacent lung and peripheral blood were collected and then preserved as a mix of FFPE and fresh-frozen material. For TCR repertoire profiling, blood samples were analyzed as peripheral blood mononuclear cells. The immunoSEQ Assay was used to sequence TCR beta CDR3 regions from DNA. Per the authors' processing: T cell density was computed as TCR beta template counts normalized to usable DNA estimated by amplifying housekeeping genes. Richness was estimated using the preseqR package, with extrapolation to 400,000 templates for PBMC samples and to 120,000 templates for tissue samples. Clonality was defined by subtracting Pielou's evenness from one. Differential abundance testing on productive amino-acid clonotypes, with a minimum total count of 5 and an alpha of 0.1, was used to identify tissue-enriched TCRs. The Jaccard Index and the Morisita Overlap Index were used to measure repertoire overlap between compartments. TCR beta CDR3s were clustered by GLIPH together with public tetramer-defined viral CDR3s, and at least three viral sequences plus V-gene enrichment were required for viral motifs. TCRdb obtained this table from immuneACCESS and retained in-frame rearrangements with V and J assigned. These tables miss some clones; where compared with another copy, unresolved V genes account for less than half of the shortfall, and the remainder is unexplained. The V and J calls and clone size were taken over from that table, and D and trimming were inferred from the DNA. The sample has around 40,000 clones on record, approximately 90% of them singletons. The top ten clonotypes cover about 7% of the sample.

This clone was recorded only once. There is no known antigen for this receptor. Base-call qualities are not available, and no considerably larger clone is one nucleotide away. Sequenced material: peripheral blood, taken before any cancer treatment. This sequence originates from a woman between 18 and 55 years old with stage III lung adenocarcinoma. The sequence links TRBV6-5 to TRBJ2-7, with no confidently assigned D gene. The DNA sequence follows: TGTGCCAGCAGTTACCCCCCATACGAGCAGTACTTC. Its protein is CASSYPPYEQYF.